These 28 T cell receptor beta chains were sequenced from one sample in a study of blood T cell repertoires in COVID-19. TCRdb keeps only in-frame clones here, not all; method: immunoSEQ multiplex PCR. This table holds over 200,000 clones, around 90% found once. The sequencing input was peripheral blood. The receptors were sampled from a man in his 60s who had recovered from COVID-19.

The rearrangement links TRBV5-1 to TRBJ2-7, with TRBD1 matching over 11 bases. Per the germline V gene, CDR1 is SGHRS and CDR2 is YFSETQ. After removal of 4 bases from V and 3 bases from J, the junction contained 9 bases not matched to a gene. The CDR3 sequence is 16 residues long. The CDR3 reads CASSLQGTGGNYEQYF. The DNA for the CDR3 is TGCGCCAGCAGCCTGCAAGGGACAGGGGGTAACTACGAGCAGTACTTC.

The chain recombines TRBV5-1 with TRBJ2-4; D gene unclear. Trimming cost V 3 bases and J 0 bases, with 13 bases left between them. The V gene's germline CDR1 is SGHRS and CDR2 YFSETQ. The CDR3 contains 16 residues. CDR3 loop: CASSSGLSGAKNIQYF. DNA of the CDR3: TGCGCCAGCAGCTCGGGTCTTTCGGGAGCCAAAAACATTCAGTACTTC.

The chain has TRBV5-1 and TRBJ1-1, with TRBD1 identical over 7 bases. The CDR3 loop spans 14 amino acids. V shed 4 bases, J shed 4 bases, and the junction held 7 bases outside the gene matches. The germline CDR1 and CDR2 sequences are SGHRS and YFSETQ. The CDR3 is CASSRRGLGTEAFF. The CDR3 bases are TGCGCCAGCAGCCGGAGGGGGCTGGGCACTGAAGCTTTCTTT.

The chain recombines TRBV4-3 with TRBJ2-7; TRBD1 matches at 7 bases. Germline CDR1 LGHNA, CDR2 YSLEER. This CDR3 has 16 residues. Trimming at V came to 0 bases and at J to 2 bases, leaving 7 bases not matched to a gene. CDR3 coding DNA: TGCGCCAGCAGCCAAGATCACGGGACAGAAACCTACGAGCAGTACTTC. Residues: CASSQDHGTETYEQYF.

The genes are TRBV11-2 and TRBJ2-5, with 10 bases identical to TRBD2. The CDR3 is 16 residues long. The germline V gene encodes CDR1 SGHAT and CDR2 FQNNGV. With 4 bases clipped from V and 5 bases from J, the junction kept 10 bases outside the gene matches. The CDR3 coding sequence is TGTGCCAGCAGCTCAAGGCCGGGACTAGCGTCGGAGACCCAGTACTTC. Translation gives CASSSRPGLASETQYF.

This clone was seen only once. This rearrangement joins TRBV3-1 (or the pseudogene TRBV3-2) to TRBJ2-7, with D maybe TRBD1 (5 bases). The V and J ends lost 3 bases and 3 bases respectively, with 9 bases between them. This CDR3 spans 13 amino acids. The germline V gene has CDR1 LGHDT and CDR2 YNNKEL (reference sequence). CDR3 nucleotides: TGTGCCAGCAGCCAGGCAGGGCTCTACGAGCAGTACTTC. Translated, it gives CASSQAGLYEQYF.

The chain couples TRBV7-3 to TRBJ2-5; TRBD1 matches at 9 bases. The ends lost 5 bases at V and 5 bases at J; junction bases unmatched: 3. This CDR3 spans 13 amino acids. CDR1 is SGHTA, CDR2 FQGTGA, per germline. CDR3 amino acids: CASSRDRGETQYF. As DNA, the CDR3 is TGTGCCAGCAGCCGCGACAGGGGGGAGACCCAGTACTTC.

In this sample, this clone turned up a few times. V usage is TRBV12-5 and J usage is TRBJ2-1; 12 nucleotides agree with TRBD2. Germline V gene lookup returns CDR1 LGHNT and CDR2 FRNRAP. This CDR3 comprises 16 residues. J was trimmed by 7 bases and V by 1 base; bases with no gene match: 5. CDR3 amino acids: CASGLASGRAGNEQFF. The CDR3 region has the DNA TGTGCTAGTGGTTTGGCTAGCGGGAGGGCGGGAAATGAGCAGTTCTTC.

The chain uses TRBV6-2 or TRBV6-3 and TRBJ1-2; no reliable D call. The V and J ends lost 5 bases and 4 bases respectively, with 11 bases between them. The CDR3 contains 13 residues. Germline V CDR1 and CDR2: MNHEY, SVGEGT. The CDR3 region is CASSPEGGYGYTF. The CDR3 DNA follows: TGTGCCAGCAGTCCAGAGGGTGGCTATGGCTACACCTTC.

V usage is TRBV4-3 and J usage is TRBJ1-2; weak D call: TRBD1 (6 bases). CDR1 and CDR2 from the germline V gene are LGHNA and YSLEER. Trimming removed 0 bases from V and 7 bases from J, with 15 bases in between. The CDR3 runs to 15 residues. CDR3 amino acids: CASSQDWQGSGGYTF. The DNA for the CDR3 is TGCGCCAGCAGCCAAGATTGGCAGGGGAGTGGTGGCTACACCTTC.

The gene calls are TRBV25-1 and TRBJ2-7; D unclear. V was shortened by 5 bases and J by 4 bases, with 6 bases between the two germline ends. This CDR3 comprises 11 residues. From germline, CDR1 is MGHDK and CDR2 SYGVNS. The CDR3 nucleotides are TGTGCCAGCAGTCCTTCTTACGAGCAGTACTTC. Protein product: CASSPSYEQYF.

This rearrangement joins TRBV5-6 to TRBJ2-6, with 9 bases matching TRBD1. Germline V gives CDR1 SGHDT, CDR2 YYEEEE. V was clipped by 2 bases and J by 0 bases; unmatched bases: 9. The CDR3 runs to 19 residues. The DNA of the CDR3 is TGTGCCAGCAGCTTCGGGTGGACAGGGGTCCACTCTGGGGCCAACGTCCTGACTTTC. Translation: CASSFGWTGVHSGANVLTF. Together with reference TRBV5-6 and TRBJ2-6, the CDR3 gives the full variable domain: DAGVTQSPTHLIKTRGQQVTLRCSPKSGHDTVSWYQQALGQGPQFIFQYYEEEERQRGNFPDRFSGHQFPNYSSELNVNALLLGDSALYLCASSFGWTGVHSGANVLTFGAGSRLTVL.

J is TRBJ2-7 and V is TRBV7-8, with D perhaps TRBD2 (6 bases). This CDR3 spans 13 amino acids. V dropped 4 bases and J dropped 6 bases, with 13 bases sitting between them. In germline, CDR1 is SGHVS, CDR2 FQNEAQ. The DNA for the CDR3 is TGTGCCAGCAGCTCTTCGGGAGATCCCGAGCAGTACTTC. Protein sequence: CASSSSGDPEQYF. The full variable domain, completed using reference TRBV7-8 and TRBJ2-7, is GAGVSQSPRYKVAKRGQDVALRCDPISGHVSLFWYQQALGQGPEFLTYFQNEAQLDKSGLPSDRFFAERPEGSVSTLKIQRTQQEDSAVYLCASSSSGDPEQYFGPGTRLTVT.

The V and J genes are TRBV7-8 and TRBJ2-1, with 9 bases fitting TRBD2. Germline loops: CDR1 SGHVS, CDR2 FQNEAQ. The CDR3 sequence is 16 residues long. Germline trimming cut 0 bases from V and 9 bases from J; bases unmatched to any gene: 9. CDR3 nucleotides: TGTGCCAGCAGCTTAGCCTTCCTAGCGGGGAGTCGTGAGCAGTTCTTC. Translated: CASSLAFLAGSREQFF.

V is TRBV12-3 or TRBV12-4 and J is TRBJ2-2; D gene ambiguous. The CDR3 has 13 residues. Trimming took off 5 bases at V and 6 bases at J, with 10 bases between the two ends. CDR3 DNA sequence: TGTGCCAGCAGTAATTTTGGAGCCGGGGAGCTGTTTTTT. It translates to CASSNFGAGELFF.

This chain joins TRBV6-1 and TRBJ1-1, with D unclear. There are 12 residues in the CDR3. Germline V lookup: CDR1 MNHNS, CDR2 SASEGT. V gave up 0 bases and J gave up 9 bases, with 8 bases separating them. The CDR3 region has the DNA TGTGCCAGCAGTGAAGCGCTATCAAAAGCTTTCTTT. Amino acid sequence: CASSEALSKAFF.

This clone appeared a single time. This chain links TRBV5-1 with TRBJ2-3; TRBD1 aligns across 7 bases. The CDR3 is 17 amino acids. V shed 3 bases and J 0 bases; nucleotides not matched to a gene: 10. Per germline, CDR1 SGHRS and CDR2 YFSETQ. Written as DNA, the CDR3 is TGCGCCAGCAGCTCCCACCCGACAGGGTCTAGCACAGATACGCAGTATTTT. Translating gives CASSSHPTGSSTDTQYF.

In DNA form, the CDR3 reads TGTGCCAGTAGTGCTCCCTCGGCGGGAGGGGCCCAAGGCGAGCAGTACTTC. Its translation: CASSAPSAGGAQGEQYF. This chain connects TRBV19 to TRBJ2-7; the match to TRBD2 covers 9 bases. This CDR3 is 17 amino acids long. CDR1 is LNHDA and CDR2 is SQIVND in the germline V gene (reference sequence). V shed 5 bases, J shed 6 bases, and the junction held 17 bases outside the gene matches.

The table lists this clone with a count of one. CDR3 DNA sequence: TGTGCCAGCAGCTTGGAAGGGTATTCGAGGACAGGTAGAGGCTACACCTTC. This codes for CASSLEGYSRTGRGYTF. V gene TRBV5-4 combines with J gene TRBJ1-2, with 7 positions matching TRBD1. Germline values: CDR1 SGHNT, CDR2 YYREEE (reference sequence). After removal of 0 bases from V and 8 bases from J, the junction contained 16 bases not matched to a gene. The CDR3 is 17 amino acids.

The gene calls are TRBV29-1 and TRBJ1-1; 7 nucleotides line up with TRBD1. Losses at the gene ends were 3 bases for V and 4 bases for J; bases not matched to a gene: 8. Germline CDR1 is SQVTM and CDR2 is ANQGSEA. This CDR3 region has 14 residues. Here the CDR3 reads CSVDALGGFTEAFF. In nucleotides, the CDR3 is TGCAGCGTTGACGCTTTAGGGGGCTTCACTGAAGCTTTCTTT.

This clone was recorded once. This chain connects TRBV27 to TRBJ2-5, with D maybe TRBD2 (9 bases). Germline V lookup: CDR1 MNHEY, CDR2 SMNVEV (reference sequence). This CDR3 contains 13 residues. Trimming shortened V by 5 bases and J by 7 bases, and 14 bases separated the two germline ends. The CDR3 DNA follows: TGTGCCAGCAGTCTAGCGGGGACAGGGACCCAGTACTTC. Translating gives CASSLAGTGTQYF.

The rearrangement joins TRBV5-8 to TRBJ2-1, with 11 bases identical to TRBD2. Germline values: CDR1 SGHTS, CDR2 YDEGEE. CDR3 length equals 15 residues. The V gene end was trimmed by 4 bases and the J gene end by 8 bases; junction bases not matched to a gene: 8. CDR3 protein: CASSRGSGGAYEQFF. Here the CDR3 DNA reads TGTGCCAGCAGCCGAGGTAGCGGGGGGGCTTATGAGCAGTTCTTC.

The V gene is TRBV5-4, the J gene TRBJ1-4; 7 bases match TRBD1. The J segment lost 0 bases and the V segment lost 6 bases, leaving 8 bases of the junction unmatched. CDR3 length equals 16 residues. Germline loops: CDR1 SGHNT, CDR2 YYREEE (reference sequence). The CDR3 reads CASKQGGGTTNEKLFF. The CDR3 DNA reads TGTGCCAGCAAGCAGGGGGGAGGCACAACTAATGAAAAACTGTTTTTT.

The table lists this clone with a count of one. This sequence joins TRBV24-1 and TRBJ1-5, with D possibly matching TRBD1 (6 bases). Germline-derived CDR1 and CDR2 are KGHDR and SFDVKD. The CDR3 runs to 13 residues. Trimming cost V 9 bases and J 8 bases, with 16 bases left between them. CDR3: CATQRTPGEPQHF. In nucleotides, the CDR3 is TGTGCCACCCAACGGACCCCAGGGGAGCCCCAGCATTTT.

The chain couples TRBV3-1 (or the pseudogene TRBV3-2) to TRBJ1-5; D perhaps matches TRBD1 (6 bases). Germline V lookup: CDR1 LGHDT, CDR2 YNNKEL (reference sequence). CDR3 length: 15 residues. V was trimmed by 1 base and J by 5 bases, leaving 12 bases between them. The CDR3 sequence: CASSQVGGADQPQHF. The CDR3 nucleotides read TGTGCCAGCAGCCAAGTTGGGGGCGCAGATCAGCCCCAGCATTTT.

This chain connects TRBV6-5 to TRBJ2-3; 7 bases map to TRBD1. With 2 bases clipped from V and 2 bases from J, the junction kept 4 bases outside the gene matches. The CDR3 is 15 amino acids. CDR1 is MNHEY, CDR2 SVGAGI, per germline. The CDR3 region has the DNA TGTGCCAGCAGTTACAACGGACAGGACACAGATACGCAGTATTTT. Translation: CASSYNGQDTDTQYF.

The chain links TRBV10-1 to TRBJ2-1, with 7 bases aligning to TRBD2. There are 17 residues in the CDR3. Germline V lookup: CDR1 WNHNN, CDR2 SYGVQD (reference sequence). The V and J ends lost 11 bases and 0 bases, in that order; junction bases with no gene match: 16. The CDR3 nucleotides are TGCGCCCGCCCCGGGACTACCATTATATCCTCCTACAATGAGCAGTTCTTC. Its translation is CARPGTTIISSYNEQFF.

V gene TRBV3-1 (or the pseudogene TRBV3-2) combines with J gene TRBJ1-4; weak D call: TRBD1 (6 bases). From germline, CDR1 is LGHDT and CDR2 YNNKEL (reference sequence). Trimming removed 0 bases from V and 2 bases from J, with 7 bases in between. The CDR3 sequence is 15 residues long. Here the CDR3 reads CASSQEGQTNEKLFF. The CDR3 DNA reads TGTGCCAGCAGCCAAGAAGGACAGACTAATGAAAAACTGTTTTTT.